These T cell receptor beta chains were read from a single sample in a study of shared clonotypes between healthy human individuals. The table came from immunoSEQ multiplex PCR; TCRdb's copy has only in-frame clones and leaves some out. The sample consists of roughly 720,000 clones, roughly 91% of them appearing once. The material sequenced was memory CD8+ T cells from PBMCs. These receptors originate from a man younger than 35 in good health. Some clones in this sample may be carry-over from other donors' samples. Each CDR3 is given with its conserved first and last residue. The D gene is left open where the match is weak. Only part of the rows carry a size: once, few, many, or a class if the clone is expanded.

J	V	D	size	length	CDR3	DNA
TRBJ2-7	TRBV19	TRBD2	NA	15	CASSLGTSGTYEQYF	TGTGCCAGTAGTCTCGGGACTAGCGGGACCTACGAGCAGTACTTC
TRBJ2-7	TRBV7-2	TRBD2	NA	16	CASSPTTSGFYYEQYF	TGTGCCAGCAGCCCTACGACTAGCGGGTTTTATTACGAGCAGTACTTC
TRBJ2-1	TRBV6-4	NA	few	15	CASSDSQGGYNEQFF	TGTGCCAGCAGTGACTCGCAGGGGGGCTACAATGAGCAGTTCTTC
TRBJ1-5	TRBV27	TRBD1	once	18	CASSLGTGGYFSNQPQHF	TGTGCCAGCAGTTTAGGGACAGGGGGCTACTTTAGCAATCAGCCCCAGCATTTT
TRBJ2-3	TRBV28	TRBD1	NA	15	CASSEDRGGPDTQYF	TGTGCCAGCAGTGAGGACAGGGGAGGTCCAGATACGCAGTATTTT
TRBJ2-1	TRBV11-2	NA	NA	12	CASSPGLGEQFF	TGTGCCAGCAGCCCAGGATTGGGTGAGCAGTTCTTC
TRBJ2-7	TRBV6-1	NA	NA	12	CATQDLPYEQYF	TGTGCCACTCAGGACCTGCCCTACGAGCAGTACTTC
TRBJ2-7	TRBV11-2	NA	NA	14	CASSLGSAWGEQYF	TGTGCCAGCAGCTTAGGGTCGGCTTGGGGGGAGCAGTACTTC
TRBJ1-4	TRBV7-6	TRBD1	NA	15	CASSRNRGLNEKLFF	TGTGCCAGCAGCCGTAACAGGGGCCTTAATGAAAAACTGTTTTTT
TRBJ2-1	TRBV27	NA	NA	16	CASSLNGGRDRNEQFF	TGTGCCAGCAGTTTAAATGGTGGCAGGGACCGTAATGAGCAGTTCTTC
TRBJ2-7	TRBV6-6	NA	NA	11	CASSPRYEQYF	TGTGCCAGCAGCCCCAGGTACGAGCAGTACTTC
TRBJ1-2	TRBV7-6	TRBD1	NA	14	CASSLTGQGNGYTF	TGTGCCAGCAGCCTCACGGGACAGGGGAATGGCTACACCTTC
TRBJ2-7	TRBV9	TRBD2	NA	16	CASSPRSGRVPYEQYF	TGTGCCAGCAGCCCCCGAAGTGGGAGGGTCCCCTACGAGCAGTACTTC
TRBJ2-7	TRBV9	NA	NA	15	CASSESPRETYEQYF	TGTGCCAGCAGCGAATCCCCCCGGGAGACCTACGAGCAGTACTTC
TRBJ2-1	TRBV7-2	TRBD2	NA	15	CASSGGTSGSQEQFF	TGTGCCAGCAGCGGAGGGACTAGCGGGAGTCAGGAGCAGTTCTTC
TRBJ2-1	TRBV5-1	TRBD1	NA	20	CASSLVLGQGIRSSYNEQFF	TGCGCCAGCAGCTTGGTGTTGGGACAGGGGATCCGAAGCTCCTACAATGAGCAGTTCTTC
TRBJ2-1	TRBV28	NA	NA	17	CASSLPGSGVYYNEQFF	TGTGCCAGCAGCCTTCCAGGGAGTGGAGTCTACTACAATGAGCAGTTCTTC
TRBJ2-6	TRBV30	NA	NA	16	CAWSPGGDSGANVLTF	TGTGCCTGGAGCCCTGGCGGCGACTCTGGGGCCAACGTCCTGACTTTC
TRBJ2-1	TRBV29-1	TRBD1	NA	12	CSAYRGRDEQFF	TGCAGCGCTTACAGGGGGCGGGATGAGCAGTTCTTC
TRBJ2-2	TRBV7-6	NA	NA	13	CASSLGYTGELFF	TGTGCCAGCAGCTTAGGTTACACCGGGGAGCTGTTTTTT
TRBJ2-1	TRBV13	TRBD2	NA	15	CASELAGNSYNEQFF	TGTGCCAGCGAACTAGCGGGGAACTCCTACAATGAGCAGTTCTTC
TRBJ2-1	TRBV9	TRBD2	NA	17	CASSSDLGGGPHNEQFF	TGTGCCAGCAGCTCCGATTTGGGGGGAGGGCCCCACAATGAGCAGTTCTTC
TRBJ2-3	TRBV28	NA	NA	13	CASSWLSTDTQYF	TGTGCCAGCAGTTGGCTTAGCACAGATACGCAGTATTTT
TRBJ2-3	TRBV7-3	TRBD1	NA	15	CASSEGQGNADTQYF	TGTGCCAGCAGCGAGGGACAGGGGAATGCAGATACGCAGTATTTT
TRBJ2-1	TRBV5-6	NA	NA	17	CASSPGESGYFYNEQFF	TGTGCCAGCAGCCCCGGGGAGAGCGGCTACTTCTACAATGAGCAGTTCTTC
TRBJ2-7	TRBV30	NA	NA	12	CAWNEISGEQYF	TGTGCCTGGAATGAGATTTCTGGCGAGCAGTACTTC
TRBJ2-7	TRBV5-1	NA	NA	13	CASSLIGGVEQYF	TGCGCCAGCAGCCTGATCGGCGGGGTGGAGCAGTACTTC
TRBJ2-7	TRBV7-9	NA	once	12	CASSSVTYEQYF	TGTGCCAGCAGCTCGGTGACCTACGAGCAGTACTTC
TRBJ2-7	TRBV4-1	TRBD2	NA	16	CASSQPPGTSVYEQYF	TGCGCCAGCAGCCAACCCCCCGGGACTAGCGTTTACGAGCAGTACTTC
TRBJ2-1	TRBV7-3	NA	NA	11	CASGRYNEQFF	TGTGCCAGCGGGCGTTACAATGAGCAGTTCTTC
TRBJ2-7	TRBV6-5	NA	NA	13	CASSYSGPYEQYF	TGTGCCAGCAGTTACTCGGGTCCCTACGAGCAGTACTTC
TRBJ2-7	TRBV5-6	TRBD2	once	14	CASSLGTTTYEQYF	TGTGCCAGCAGCTTAGGGACTACAACCTACGAGCAGTACTTC
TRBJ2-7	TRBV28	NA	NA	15	CASSFGDLGFYEQYF	TGTGCCAGCAGTTTCGGGGATTTGGGGTTTTACGAGCAGTACTTC
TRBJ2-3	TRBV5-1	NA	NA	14	CASSLVGFTDTQYF	TGCGCCAGCAGCTTGGTTGGATTCACAGATACGCAGTATTTT
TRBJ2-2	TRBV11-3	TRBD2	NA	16	CASSLAGGPNTGELFF	TGTGCCAGCAGCTTGGCGGGAGGGCCGAACACCGGGGAGCTGTTTTTT
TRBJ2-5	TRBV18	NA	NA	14	CASSPSRGEETQYF	TGTGCCAGCTCACCATCCAGGGGTGAGGAGACCCAGTACTTC
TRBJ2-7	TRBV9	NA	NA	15	CASSAPGLVSYEQYF	TGTGCCAGCAGCGCACCGGGACTGGTCTCCTACGAGCAGTACTTC
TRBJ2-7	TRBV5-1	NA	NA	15	CASRPAGIHFYEQYF	TGCGCCAGCCGCCCGGCGGGGATTCACTTCTACGAGCAGTACTTC
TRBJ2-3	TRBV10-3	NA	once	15	CAISEFIAGTDTQYF	TGTGCCATCAGTGAGTTTATCGCAGGGACAGATACGCAGTATTTT
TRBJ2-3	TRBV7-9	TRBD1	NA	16	CASSLTGTGSTDTQYF	TGTGCCAGCAGCTTAACTGGGACAGGGAGCACAGATACGCAGTATTTT
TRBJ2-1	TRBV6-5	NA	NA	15	CASSPGALQYNEQFF	TGTGCCAGCAGCCCCGGGGCCTTACAATACAATGAGCAGTTCTTC
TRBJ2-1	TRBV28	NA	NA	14	CASSFPEGNNEQFF	TGTGCCAGCAGTTTCCCCGAAGGAAACAATGAGCAGTTCTTC
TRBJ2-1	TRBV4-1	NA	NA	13	CASSQGLGDEQFF	TGCGCCAGCAGCCAAGGACTAGGCGATGAGCAGTTCTTC
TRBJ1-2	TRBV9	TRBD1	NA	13	CASSVGRGNGYTF	TGTGCCAGCAGCGTAGGCAGGGGGAATGGCTACACCTTC
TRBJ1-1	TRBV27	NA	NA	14	CASSPGLLNTEAFF	TGTGCCAGCAGCCCGGGACTGTTGAACACTGAAGCTTTCTTT
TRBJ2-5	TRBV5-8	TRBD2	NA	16	CASSPGTSGPQETQYF	TGTGCCAGCAGCCCCGGGACTAGCGGCCCTCAGGAGACCCAGTACTTC
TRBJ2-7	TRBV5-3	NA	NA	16	CARSESRDTMPREQYF	TGTGCCAGAAGCGAATCCCGGGACACAATGCCCCGGGAGCAGTACTTC
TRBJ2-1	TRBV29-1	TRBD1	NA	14	CSVSGTGVINEQFF	TGCAGCGTTTCCGGGACAGGGGTCATCAATGAGCAGTTCTTC
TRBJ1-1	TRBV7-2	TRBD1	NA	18	CASSHPTGRQGMNTEAFF	TGTGCCAGCAGCCACCCTACAGGAAGACAGGGGATGAACACTGAAGCTTTCTTT